The clone carrying this T cell receptor (beta chain) turned up a few times. The record originates from a study of early T cells in non-severe SARS-CoV-2 infection. Study as a whole: Sequencing input comprised bulk RNA from unsorted whole blood; chain pairing was not available.

The germline gives CDR1 SGHKS, CDR2 YYEKEE (reference sequence). The CDR3 covers 14 residues. Deletions cut 4 bases from V and 3 bases from J, with 10 bases between. The TCR library protocol attached unique molecular identifiers to the individual cDNA molecules. MiXCR, run by TCRdb on the 5' RACE reads, gives a single entry per CDR3 protein. The repertoire holds about 48,000 distinct CDR3 sequences, with roughly 9.8% as singletons. The sequencing input was whole blood. V is TRBV5-5 and J is TRBJ1-4; no clear D gene. The clonotype comes from an adult who was a healthcare worker with PCR-confirmed SARS-CoV-2 infection or an uninfected control (not recorded which). In DNA form, the CDR3 reads TGTGCCAGCAGCCTACCTGGGGCTAATGAAAAACTGTTTTTT. This gives the protein CASSLPGANEKLFF.